This TCR beta chain was recovered during a study of T cell responses to AZD1222 COVID-19 vaccine. This CDR3 region has 16 residues. V shed 1 base and J 7 bases; nucleotides not matched to a gene: 12. In germline, CDR1 is GTSNPN, CDR2 SVGIG (reference sequence). Only in-frame clones appear in the TCRdb table, and some are missing; sequencing was by immunoSEQ multiplex PCR. The repertoire holds approximately 160,000 clones, with roughly 92% as singletons. This clonotype originated in an adult who received the AZD1222 COVID-19 vaccine. The chain uses TRBV30 and TRBJ1-4; 7 nucleotides line up with TRBD1. The specimen was peripheral blood, collected 28 days after the second AZD1222 dose. The CDR3 sequence is CAWSALTGVSVEKLFF. The CDR3 DNA reads TGTGCCTGGAGTGCCCTAACAGGGGTTTCGGTTGAAAAACTGTTTTTT.